One sample yielded the 7 T cell receptor beta chains listed below, sequenced in a study of CD8+CD57+ T cells in acquired aplastic anemia (dated by TCRdb to 2016 to 2019). Sequencing instrument: Illumina HiSeq 2000. Genomic DNA served as template for TCR beta VDJ combination and CDR3 sequence profiling. In TCRdb, the public reads were trimmed at Q25 with fastp and aligned with MiXCR, with productive beta chains retained. One record per CDR3 amino acid sequence lists the most common genes and DNA. Across this sample there are some 280,000 distinct CDR3 sequences, with approximately 57% seen only once. Of the sample, around 7.6% is held by the ten largest clones. The specimen sequenced was sorted CD4+, CD8+, or CD8+CD57+ T cells (not recorded which) from PBMCs. Receptor source: a human donor with severe aplastic anemia or a healthy control (not recorded which).

The chain employs TRBV24-1 and TRBJ2-1, with TRBD2 matching 8 bases. Germline V gene sequence: CDR1 KGHDR, CDR2 SFDVKD. The CDR3 has 15 amino acids. The J segment lost 8 bases and the V segment lost 3 bases, leaving 8 bases of the junction unmatched. The CDR3 protein is CATSDPGGPSDEQFF. The DNA of the CDR3 is TGTGCCACCAGTGATCCGGGAGGGCCTTCCGATGAGCAGTTCTTC.

J is TRBJ2-1 and V is TRBV10-3, with TRBD2 matching 9 bases. The ends lost 11 bases at V and 8 bases at J; junction bases unmatched: 10. CDR1 and CDR2 from the germline V gene are ENHRY and SYGVKD. This CDR3 is 13 amino acids long. CDR3 protein: CALRTSDSDEQFF. In nucleotides, the CDR3 is TGTGCCTTACGGACTAGCGATTCCGATGAGCAGTTCTTC.

This clonotype was found once. The chain couples TRBV19 to TRBJ1-6; tentatively, D is TRBD1 (6 bases). CDR1 and CDR2 from the germline V gene are LNHDA and SQIVND (reference sequence). Trimming removed 6 bases from V and 7 bases from J, with 13 bases in between. CDR3 length: 14 residues. The CDR3 DNA is TGTGCCAGTAGGGCTCAGGGGACGAATTCACCCCTCCACTTT. This encodes CASRAQGTNSPLHF.

This clonotype was observed a few times. The chain has TRBV19 and TRBJ2-7, with 7 bases aligning to TRBD2. The germline V gene has CDR1 LNHDA and CDR2 SQIVND (reference sequence). Unmatched junction bases numbered 4, after V lost 5 bases and J lost 3 bases. The CDR3 length is 13 residues. The CDR3 DNA sequence: TGTGCCAGTAGTCCCCGGACTAGCTACGAGCAGTACTTC. Translating it yields CASSPRTSYEQYF.

This chain connects TRBV2 to TRBJ2-5; a possible D gene is TRBD1 (6 bases). V was trimmed by 8 bases and J by 14 bases, leaving 18 bases between them. The CDR3 totals 11 residues. The V gene's germline CDR1 is SNHLY and CDR2 FYNNEI. As DNA, the CDR3 is TGTGCCAGCGGGGGCTGGGAGACCAAATACTTC. Protein sequence: CASGGWETKYF.

The chain carries TRBV7-6 and TRBJ2-3; TRBD2 agrees at 10 bases. The CDR3 extends over 14 amino acids. V was pared by 5 bases and J by 4 bases, with 3 bases of the junction left unmatched. Germline V gene data show CDR1 as SGHVS and CDR2 as FNYEAQ. DNA for the CDR3: TGTGCCAGCAGCCAAGGACTAGCGGCAGATACGCAGTATTTT. Translation: CASSQGLAADTQYF.

As to this clonotype: Germline and junction disagree at one end, which may indicate a read error. This rearrangement joins TRBV7-6 to TRBJ2-7; possible D gene TRBD2, 5 bases. The CDR3 has 13 amino acids. The germline CDR1 and CDR2 sequences are SGHVS and FNYEAQ. The CDR3 loop is CTSSLANAYEQYF. The DNA for the CDR3 is TGTACCAGCAGCTTAGCGAACGCATACGAGCAGTACTTC.